The 28 T cell receptor beta chains reported below all come from one sample, sequenced in a study of shared clonotypes between healthy human individuals. Generated by immunoSEQ multiplex PCR, the TCRdb table keeps only in-frame clones and is missing some. The data hold hundreds of thousands of clones, with 85% to 95% observed a single time. Cells designated naive CD8 were CD45RO-negative and were positively selected for CCR7, with terminally differentiated effector memory CD45RA+ cells excluded. The sample consisted of naive CD8+ T cells sorted from blood. The receptors here all came from a woman younger than 45 in good health.

The chain links TRBV9 to TRBJ2-5; D is uncertain. The V end was cut by 4 bases, the J end by 1 base, with 2 bases between. This CDR3 comprises 11 residues. CDR1 and CDR2 from the germline V gene are SGDLS and YYNGEE. The CDR3 coding sequence is TGTGCCAGCAGCCCCCAAGAGACCCAGTACTTC. Translation gives CASSPQETQYF. The full variable domain, in which reference TRBV9 and TRBJ2-5 provide the parts outside the CDR3, is DSGVTQTPKHLITATGQRVTLRCSPRSGDLSVYWYQQSLDQGLQFLIQYYNGEERAKGNILERFSAQQFPDLHSELNLSSLELGDSALYFCASSPQETQYFGPGTRLLVL.

Notes on this clone: Other DNA variants within this sample encode the same CDR3. The rearrangement links TRBV19 to TRBJ2-1; D not resolved. The CDR3 has 13 amino acids. The V and J ends lost 5 bases and 0 bases respectively, with 5 bases between them. Germline CDR1 reads LNHDA; CDR2 reads SQIVND (reference sequence). As DNA, the CDR3 is TGTGCCAGTAGTGGATCCTCCTACAATGAGCAGTTCTTC. It codes for CASSGSSYNEQFF.

The rearrangement joins TRBV4-2 to TRBJ2-7; D is perhaps TRBD1 or TRBD2 (5 bases each). The CDR3 spans 13 residues. With 4 bases removed from V and 6 bases from J, the gap between germline ends came to 13 bases. Germline V gene lookup returns CDR1 LGHNA and CDR2 YNFKEQ. This CDR3 reads CASSPRDGAEQYF. CDR3 nucleotide sequence: TGTGCCAGCAGCCCACGGGACGGCGCCGAGCAGTACTTC.

CDR3 sequence reads: CASSQAISGGPTDTQYF. Written as DNA, the CDR3 is TGCGCCAGCAGCCAAGCCATTTCGGGAGGGCCTACAGATACGCAGTATTTT. The chain uses TRBV4-1 and TRBJ2-3, with 8 nucleotides matching TRBD2. V lost 1 base, J lost 3 bases, and 9 bases stayed unmatched. Germline CDR1 and CDR2: MGHRA and YSYEKL. This CDR3 spans 17 amino acids.

The chain links TRBV11-2 to TRBJ2-1; 7 bases match TRBD2. Losses at the gene ends were 1 base for V and 8 bases for J; bases not matched to a gene: 8. CDR1 is SGHAT, CDR2 FQNNGV, per germline. This CDR3 comprises 15 residues. The DNA for the CDR3 is TGTGCCAGCAGCTTAGGGGGTGGGACTATCCATGAGCAGTTCTTC. Its translation: CASSLGGGTIHEQFF.

J is TRBJ1-2 and V is TRBV7-6; 7 bases fit TRBD1. Looked up from germline, CDR1 is SGHVS and CDR2 is FNYEAQ. After removal of 5 bases from V and 0 bases from J, the junction contained 6 bases not matched to a gene. This CDR3 comprises 15 residues. The CDR3 loop reads CASSQGDRTNYGYTF. In DNA, the CDR3 is TGTGCCAGCAGCCAGGGGGACCGCACTAACTATGGCTACACCTTC.

The chain couples TRBV4-1 to TRBJ1-2; D unclear. Looked up from germline, CDR1 is MGHRA and CDR2 is YSYEKL. Trimming removed 1 base from V and 4 bases from J, with 7 bases in between. CDR3 length: 13 residues. Written as DNA, the CDR3 is TGCGCCAGCAGCCAAGTGAACGGCTATGGCTACACCTTC. This gives the protein CASSQVNGYGYTF.

The rearrangement joins TRBV29-1 to TRBJ2-2; TRBD1 matches 8 bases. Germline CDR1 is SQVTM and CDR2 is ANQGSEA. The V gene end was trimmed by 6 bases and the J gene end by 5 bases; junction bases not matched to a gene: 11. The CDR3 runs to 15 residues. In DNA form, the CDR3 reads TGCAGCGTGATTTTGCCTCACAGGGGGACCGGGGAGCTGTTTTTT. Translating gives CSVILPHRGTGELFF.

The CDR3 sequence is CASSFARYEQYF. In DNA form, the CDR3 reads TGTGCCAGCAGTTTTGCGCGCTACGAGCAGTACTTC. The chain recombines TRBV27 with TRBJ2-7; unclear D gene. Trimming pared 3 bases from V and 3 bases from J, leaving 6 bases between. The CDR3 consists of 12 residues. Germline values: CDR1 MNHEY, CDR2 SMNVEV (reference sequence).

J is TRBJ2-5 and V is TRBV7-7; 12 nucleotides agree with TRBD2. The trim removed 6 bases at V and 2 bases at J, leaving 4 bases unmatched. The CDR3 is 15 amino acids. Germline V gives CDR1 SSHAT, CDR2 FNYEAQ (reference sequence). The chain's CDR3 is CASRRTSGAQETQYF. In nucleotides, the CDR3 is TGTGCCAGCAGGCGGACTAGCGGGGCACAAGAGACCCAGTACTTC. Complete variable domain (other parts from reference TRBV7-7 and TRBJ2-5): GAGVSQSPRYKVTKRGQDVTLRCDPISSHATLYWYQQALGQGPEFLTYFNYEAQPDKSGLPSDRFSAERPEGSISTLTIQRTEQRDSAMYRCASRRTSGAQETQYFGPGTRLLVL.

The V gene is TRBV27, the J gene TRBJ2-5; 11 bases line up with TRBD2. In germline, CDR1 is MNHEY, CDR2 SMNVEV (reference sequence). V lost 7 bases and J lost 5; bases outside the gene matches: 9. This CDR3 has 15 residues. CDR3 in amino acids: CASTRTSGSRETQYF. DNA of the CDR3: TGTGCCAGCACTAGAACTAGCGGGAGTCGGGAGACCCAGTACTTC.

This chain links TRBV4-1 with TRBJ1-5; TRBD1 is a possible D gene (5 bases). V lost 3 bases to trimming and J lost 0 bases, with 9 bases between them. The V gene's germline CDR1 is MGHRA and CDR2 YSYEKL. This CDR3 contains 15 residues. The CDR3: CASSQGRGSNQPQHF. The CDR3, as DNA: TGCGCCAGCAGCCAGGGTAGGGGTAGCAATCAGCCCCAGCATTTT.

This chain links TRBV18 with TRBJ2-7; D is unclear. This CDR3 has 15 amino acids. Germline lookup yields CDR1 KGHSH and CDR2 LQKENI. The V gene lost 0 bases and the J gene lost 2 bases, with 11 bases spanning the gap. The CDR3 DNA reads as TGTGCCAGCTCACCACCGGACCGGACGGCCTACGAGCAGTACTTC. The encoded protein is CASSPPDRTAYEQYF.

The chain uses TRBV28 and TRBJ2-7; 7 bases line up with TRBD1. The germline CDR1 and CDR2 sequences are MDHEN and SYDVKM. CDR3 length equals 16 residues. Unmatched junction bases numbered 12, after V lost 5 bases and J lost 2 bases. The CDR3 loop reads CASSPQTGWSPYEQYF. CDR3 sequence (DNA): TGTGCCAGCAGTCCGCAGACAGGGTGGAGTCCCTACGAGCAGTACTTC.

The chain recombines TRBV5-1 with TRBJ2-1, with TRBD1 matching 8 bases. The V gene's germline CDR1 is SGHRS and CDR2 YFSETQ. The CDR3 is 15 residues long. The trim removed 2 bases at V and 2 bases at J, leaving 3 bases unmatched. In DNA, the CDR3 is TGCGCCAGCAGCTTAAGGACAGGGACCTACAATGAGCAGTTCTTC. Residues: CASSLRTGTYNEQFF.

CDR3: CASSLAGGPHEQFF. DNA of the CDR3: TGTGCCAGCAGCCTAGCGGGAGGGCCACATGAGCAGTTCTTC. The chain is built from TRBV13 and TRBJ2-1, with 12 nucleotides matching TRBD2. From germline, CDR1 is PRHDT and CDR2 FYEKMQ (reference sequence). CDR3 length equals 14 residues. After removal of 5 bases from V and 8 bases from J, the junction contained 4 bases not matched to a gene.

The V gene is TRBV6-5, the J gene TRBJ2-5; D is possibly TRBD1 (5 bases). The CDR3 runs to 15 residues. Germline V gives CDR1 MNHEY, CDR2 SVGAGI. Trimming left V 6 bases short and J 2 bases short, with 16 bases between. The CDR3 loop reads CASSYNQGLQETQYF. The CDR3, as DNA: TGTGCCAGCAGCTACAATCAGGGCCTACAAGAGACCCAGTACTTC.

This chain connects TRBV27 to TRBJ2-2; 8 bases are shared with TRBD2. The CDR3 totals 13 residues. With V trimmed by 4 bases and J by 6 bases, 1 base remained unmatched. Germline V CDR1 and CDR2: MNHEY, SMNVEV (reference sequence). The chain's CDR3 is CASSSAGAGELFF. DNA of the CDR3: TGTGCCAGCAGTTCAGCGGGGGCCGGGGAGCTGTTTTTT.

The sample holds one count of this clone. The chain is built from TRBV6-4 and TRBJ2-2; 8 nucleotides line up with TRBD2. The CDR3 loop spans 15 amino acids. Germline V lookup: CDR1 MRHNA, CDR2 SNTAGT. V was pared by 6 bases and J by 4 bases, with 7 bases of the junction left unmatched. The CDR3 protein is CASSERESSTGELFF. Here the CDR3 DNA reads TGTGCCAGCAGCGAGCGGGAGAGCTCCACCGGGGAGCTGTTTTTT.

The chain recombines TRBV5-5 with TRBJ1-1; D not certain. The CDR3 has 11 residues. V was shortened by 2 bases and J by 6 bases, with 5 bases between the two germline ends. CDR1 is SGHKS and CDR2 is YYEKEE in the germline V gene (reference sequence). The DNA for the CDR3 is TGTGCCAGCAGCTTTGCGTCTGAAGCTTTCTTT. This codes for CASSFASEAFF.

The chain employs TRBV7-2 and TRBJ2-1; 7 bases align to TRBD2. This CDR3 comprises 15 residues. CDR1 SGHTA and CDR2 FQGNSA come from the germline V gene. The trim removed 1 base at V and 6 bases at J, leaving 6 bases unmatched. The chain's CDR3 is CASSLVGGSPNEQFF. The CDR3 DNA reads as TGTGCCAGCAGCTTAGTGGGAGGGAGCCCCAATGAGCAGTTCTTC.

This chain joins TRBV29-1 and TRBJ2-7, with D possibly TRBD2 on 5 matching bases. Germline CDR1 is SQVTM and CDR2 is ANQGSEA. Trimming removed 3 bases at V and 2 bases at J, with 14 bases between. The CDR3 has 14 residues. For the CDR3, the DNA is TGCAGCGTTGACCAGCAGGACGGGACCTACGAGCAGTACTTC. It specifies CSVDQQDGTYEQYF.

The chain recombines TRBV19 with TRBJ1-2; D gene uncertain. Germline loops: CDR1 LNHDA, CDR2 SQIVND (reference sequence). This CDR3 is 14 amino acids long. Trimming stripped 5 bases from V and 6 bases from J, with 16 bases between. Here the CDR3 reads CASSEDGVFHGYTF. CDR3 nucleotide sequence: TGTGCCAGTAGTGAGGACGGAGTATTTCATGGCTACACCTTC.

The chain links TRBV2 to TRBJ2-2; no definite D call. The CDR3 extends over 12 amino acids. V shed 4 bases and J shed 5 bases, with 5 bases lying between them. The germline V gene encodes CDR1 SNHLY and CDR2 FYNNEI. The chain's CDR3 is CASSVTTGELFF. The CDR3 DNA follows: TGTGCCAGCAGTGTCACGACCGGGGAGCTGTTTTTT.

This chain joins TRBV11-2 and TRBJ1-6; 7 bases line up with TRBD1. J lost 11 bases, V lost 4 bases, and 8 bases had no gene match. This CDR3 has 14 residues. Germline V gives CDR1 SGHAT, CDR2 FQNNGV. CDR3 sequence reads: CASSSDREVTPLHF. CDR3 DNA sequence: TGTGCCAGCAGCTCCGACAGGGAGGTAACACCCCTCCACTTT.

The chain joins TRBV14 to TRBJ2-1; 9 bases match TRBD2. CDR1 and CDR2 from the germline V gene are SGHDN and FVKESK. CDR3 size: 16 residues. Trimming cost V 2 bases and J 2 bases; bases outside gene matches: 4. The CDR3 DNA sequence: TGTGCCAGCAGCCAACGGGGACTAGCACCCTACAATGAGCAGTTCTTC. Residues: CASSQRGLAPYNEQFF.

This clone was observed a single time. The CDR3 reads CASSERPDGTSPNEQFF. For the CDR3, the DNA is TGCGCCAGCAGTGAGCGGCCGGACGGGACTAGCCCCAATGAGCAGTTCTTC. This chain joins TRBV10-1 and TRBJ2-1; 9 bases map to TRBD2. The CDR3 covers 17 residues. In germline, CDR1 is WNHNN, CDR2 SYGVQD (reference sequence). The ends lost 2 bases at V and 6 bases at J; junction bases unmatched: 11.

V is TRBV19 and J is TRBJ2-1, with 9 bases that match TRBD2. CDR1 and CDR2 (germline): LNHDA, SQIVND (reference sequence). The CDR3 covers 14 residues. After removal of 3 bases from V and 8 bases from J, the junction contained 5 bases not matched to a gene. CDR3 bases: TGTGCCAGTAGTATCCTAGCGGGGTTTGATGAGCAGTTCTTC. It codes for CASSILAGFDEQFF.